The 27 T cell receptor beta chains below all came from one sample that was sequenced in a study of blood T cell repertoires in COVID-19. This table comes from immunoSEQ multiplex PCR, and its TCRdb copy is limited to in-frame clones, with some not included. Of about 300,000 clones listed, about 86% are singletons. The sequencing sample was made of peripheral blood. Every receptor here comes from a woman in her forties or fifties with acute or convalescent COVID-19.

This chain connects TRBV20-1 to TRBJ2-3; the D gene is possibly TRBD2 (5 bases). V lost 3 bases, J lost 1 base, and 8 bases lay in between. The CDR3 covers 13 residues. CDR1 DFQATT and CDR2 SNEGSKA come from the germline V gene (reference sequence). The CDR3: CSASVGGTDTQYF. In DNA form, the CDR3 reads TGCAGTGCTAGTGTCGGGGGCACAGATACGCAGTATTTT.

The genes are TRBV18 and TRBJ2-1; a possible D gene is TRBD1 (6 bases). The CDR3 has 15 amino acids. CDR1 and CDR2 from the germline V gene are KGHSH and LQKENI. The V gene lost 3 bases and the J gene lost 7 bases, with 16 bases spanning the gap. CDR3 region: CASSPGTRLGNEQFF. CDR3 bases: TGTGCCAGCTCACCCGGGACACGCCTCGGGAATGAGCAGTTCTTC.

The CDR3 spells CASSTLDRETQYF. DNA for the CDR3: TGTGCCAGCAGTACCTTGGACAGAGAGACCCAGTACTTC. V is TRBV12-3 or TRBV12-4 and J is TRBJ2-5, with TRBD1 as a possible D gene (6 bases). The CDR3 covers 13 residues. The germline V and J ends were trimmed by 5 bases and 4 bases, with 11 bases remaining between them.

This chain's CDR3 is CASSAGQGAGYQPQHF. In nucleotides, the CDR3 is TGTGCCAGCAGCGCTGGACAGGGGGCCGGGTATCAGCCCCAGCATTTT. The rearrangement uses TRBV9 and TRBJ1-5; 11 nucleotides match TRBD1. Trimming at V came to 3 bases and at J to 5 bases, leaving 7 bases not matched to a gene. The germline CDR1 and CDR2 sequences are SGDLS and YYNGEE. This CDR3 is 16 amino acids long.

V usage is TRBV5-1 and J usage is TRBJ2-5; tentative D call: TRBD2 (7 bases). Germline V gene sequence: CDR1 SGHRS, CDR2 YFSETQ. There are 15 residues in the CDR3. V was clipped by 0 bases and J by 5 bases, with 14 bases between them. CDR3 amino acids: CASSLEGGRRETQYF. Written as DNA, the CDR3 is TGCGCCAGCAGCTTGGAGGGGGGGCGCAGGGAGACCCAGTACTTC.

V gene TRBV15 combines with J gene TRBJ2-1; TRBD2 aligns across 7 bases. Germline values: CDR1 LNHNV, CDR2 YYDKDF (reference sequence). The CDR3 contains 16 residues. V trimming: 1 base; J trimming: 9 bases; junction bases outside the gene matches: 12. CDR3 residues: CATSRAPSGRSGEQFF. In DNA, the CDR3 is TGTGCCACCAGCAGAGCCCCGTCCGGGAGGAGTGGTGAGCAGTTCTTC.

V and J are TRBV6-4 and TRBJ2-1; the D is unclear. In germline, CDR1 is MRHNA, CDR2 SNTAGT. CDR3 length: 13 amino acids. V was trimmed by 6 bases and J by 7 bases, leaving 13 bases between them. This CDR3 is CASSAKTLNEQFF. The CDR3 region has the DNA TGTGCCAGCAGCGCAAAGACACTGAATGAGCAGTTCTTC.

The chain's CDR3 is CASRDGQTRYDEQYF. CDR3 in DNA: TGTGCCAGCAGGGATGGACAGACCCGATACGACGAGCAGTACTTC. The chain couples TRBV6-5 to TRBJ2-7; a possible D gene is TRBD1 (6 bases). There are 15 residues in the CDR3. Germline V CDR1 and CDR2: MNHEY, SVGAGI. V gave up 6 bases and J gave up 5 bases, with 20 bases separating them.

The CDR3 reads CASSQLGLETDTQYF. The CDR3 coding sequence is TGCGCCAGCAGCCAATTAGGACTAGAAACAGATACGCAGTATTTT. The genes are TRBV4-1 and TRBJ2-3, with 7 bases matching TRBD2. Germline V gives CDR1 MGHRA, CDR2 YSYEKL. The CDR3 runs to 15 residues. Trimming cost V 2 bases and J 3 bases; bases outside gene matches: 5.

This chain uses TRBV7-2 with TRBJ1-1; D not certain. The CDR3 totals 16 residues. Germline CDR1 and CDR2: SGHTA and FQGNSA. The V end lost 1 base, the J end lost 1 base, and 13 bases lay between the germline ends. CDR3 loop: CASSLGGPSQNTEAFF. The CDR3 DNA reads TGTGCCAGCAGCTTAGGAGGCCCGTCTCAGAACACTGAAGCTTTCTTT.

The gene calls are TRBV9 and TRBJ2-3, with TRBD2 matching over 10 bases. Trimming at V came to 3 bases and at J to 1 base, leaving 8 bases not matched to a gene. CDR3 size: 17 residues. Per the germline V gene, CDR1 is SGDLS and CDR2 is YYNGEE. The CDR3: CASSERAGGPGTDTQYF. CDR3 in DNA: TGTGCCAGCAGCGAGAGAGCGGGGGGGCCAGGCACAGATACGCAGTATTTT.

The CDR3 bases are TGTGCCAGCAGTACAGGGGAAGCTAATGAAAAACTGTTTTTT. Protein product: CASSTGEANEKLFF. This chain uses TRBV6-5 with TRBJ1-4; 7 bases line up with TRBD1. CDR1 is MNHEY, CDR2 SVGAGI, per germline. This CDR3 spans 14 amino acids. V gave up 5 bases and J gave up 3 bases; unmatched junction bases: 3.

The CDR3 loop is CAISEGTGGSGANVLTF. The CDR3 bases are TGTGCCATCAGTGAGGGGACAGGGGGCTCTGGGGCCAACGTCCTGACTTTC. This chain links TRBV10-3 with TRBJ2-6; 11 nucleotides agree with TRBD1. CDR1 is ENHRY, CDR2 SYGVKD, per germline. V shed 2 bases, J shed 0 bases, and the junction held 0 bases outside the gene matches. The CDR3 runs 17 residues.

This chain joins TRBV19 and TRBJ2-1; 10 nucleotides agree with TRBD2. Per the germline V gene, CDR1 is LNHDA and CDR2 is SQIVND (reference sequence). Trimming at V came to 4 bases and at J to 3 bases, leaving 3 bases not matched to a gene. This CDR3 comprises 15 residues. The CDR3 DNA follows: TGTGCCAGTAGTACCCTAGCGGGAGACTACAATGAGCAGTTCTTC. It encodes CASSTLAGDYNEQFF.

As concerns this clone: In the same sample, other DNA sequences code for this CDR3. DNA for the CDR3: TGCGCCAGCAGCCCCGGACAGGGGGAGACCCAGTACTTC. Translated, it gives CASSPGQGETQYF. This rearrangement joins TRBV5-1 to TRBJ2-5; TRBD1 agrees at 9 bases. V was clipped by 4 bases and J by 5 bases; unmatched bases: 3. Per germline, CDR1 SGHRS and CDR2 YFSETQ. This CDR3 has 13 amino acids.

This sequence joins TRBV7-2 and TRBJ1-2, with no clear D. CDR3 size: 16 residues. CDR1 and CDR2 from the germline V gene are SGHTA and FQGNSA. V was shortened by 5 bases and J by 5 bases, with 21 bases between the two germline ends. CDR3 DNA sequence: TGTGCCAGCAGCGCCACCGGAGGTGTAGGATTATATGGCTACACCTTC. It yields the protein CASSATGGVGLYGYTF.

CDR3 region: CASSGTGISGNTIYF. The CDR3 nucleotides read TGTGCCAGCTCCGGGACAGGGATCTCTGGAAACACCATATATTTT. The chain joins TRBV25-1 to TRBJ1-3, with TRBD1 matching 9 bases. The germline V gene has CDR1 MGHDK and CDR2 SYGVNS. V lost 8 bases, J lost 0 bases, and 5 bases stayed unmatched. This CDR3 region has 15 residues.

This clone has just a few counts. The gene calls are TRBV7-6 and TRBJ1-3; the D is unclear. CDR3 length: 16 residues. The V gene lost 0 bases and the J gene lost 0 bases, with 9 bases spanning the gap. Germline assignment: CDR1 SGHVS and CDR2 FNYEAQ. The CDR3 here is CASSLAASTSGNTIYF. As DNA, the CDR3 is TGTGCCAGCAGCTTAGCTGCCAGTACCTCTGGAAACACCATATATTTT.

The genes are TRBV2 and TRBJ1-2; D perhaps matches TRBD1 (6 bases). CDR1 SNHLY and CDR2 FYNNEI come from the germline V gene. V was trimmed by 7 bases and J by 0 bases, leaving 12 bases between them. This CDR3 is 14 amino acids long. DNA for the CDR3: TGTGCCAGCACCTGGACAGAGTCTAACTATGGCTACACCTTC. Its protein product is CASTWTESNYGYTF. Variable domain in full (rest from reference TRBV2 and TRBJ1-2): EPEVTQTPSHQVTQMGQEVILRCVPISNHLYFYWYRQILGQKVEFLVSFYNNEISEKSEIFDDQFSVERPDGSNFTLKIRSTKLEDSAMYFCASTWTESNYGYTFGSGTRLTVV.

The chain is built from TRBV7-2 and TRBJ1-1, with no clear D. CDR1 and CDR2 from the germline V gene are SGHTA and FQGNSA. Between the trimmed V and J ends, which lost 1 base and 6 bases, there was a span of 15 bases. The CDR3 runs 15 residues. This CDR3 reads CASSLGRLRDAEAFF. DNA of the CDR3: TGTGCCAGCAGCTTAGGACGGCTTCGGGATGCTGAAGCTTTCTTT. The full variable domain, completed using reference TRBV7-2 and TRBJ1-1, is GAGVSQSPSNKVTEKGKDVELRCDPISGHTALYWYRQSLGQGLEFLIYFQGNSAPDKSGLPSDRFSAERTGGSVSTLTIQRTQQEDSAVYLCASSLGRLRDAEAFFGQGTRLTVV.

The rearrangement uses TRBV6-2 or TRBV6-3 and TRBJ2-1; 7 bases fit TRBD1. The J segment lost 0 bases and the V segment lost 0 bases, leaving 5 bases of the junction unmatched. CDR3 length: 17 amino acids. Germline loops: CDR1 MNHEY, CDR2 SVGEGT. CDR3 protein: CASSYSPTGISYNEQFF. In DNA form, the CDR3 reads TGTGCCAGCAGTTACTCCCCGACAGGGATCTCCTACAATGAGCAGTTCTTC.

This chain uses TRBV6-5 with TRBJ2-4, with TRBD2 matching 8 bases. The V segment lost 5 bases and the J segment 7 bases; nucleotides outside the gene matches: 10. The CDR3 has 15 amino acids. Germline V gives CDR1 MNHEY, CDR2 SVGAGI. CDR3 coding DNA: TGTGCCAGCAGTCCGGGACTAGTTTTTTCCAACATTCAGTACTTC. Its translation: CASSPGLVFSNIQYF.

The chain couples TRBV2 to TRBJ2-2; the D is unclear. The germline gives CDR1 SNHLY, CDR2 FYNNEI. Deletions cut 4 bases from V and 0 bases from J, with 6 bases between. This CDR3 spans 14 amino acids. CDR3: CASSVSSNTGELFF. CDR3 nucleotides: TGTGCCAGCAGTGTATCTTCGAACACCGGGGAGCTGTTTTTT.

V is TRBV6-4 and J is TRBJ1-1; D is ambiguous. The CDR3 totals 14 residues. Looked up from germline, CDR1 is MRHNA and CDR2 is SNTAGT. Trimming took off 2 bases at V and 4 bases at J, with 11 bases between the two ends. CDR3 loop: CASSDTSEGTEAFF. Written as DNA, the CDR3 is TGTGCCAGCAGTGACACGTCCGAGGGCACTGAAGCTTTCTTT.

V is TRBV10-3 and J is TRBJ2-7, with 7 bases matching TRBD2. The CDR3 runs 15 residues. V shed 0 bases and J 6 bases; nucleotides not matched to a gene: 8. Germline assignment: CDR1 ENHRY and CDR2 SYGVKD. CDR3 bases: TGTGCCATCAGTGAGTCGGGAGGGAGCGACCGCGAGCAGTACTTC. It is translated as CAISESGGSDREQYF.

The chain links TRBV20-1 to TRBJ1-2; no clear D gene. Germline values: CDR1 DFQATT, CDR2 SNEGSKA (reference sequence). CDR3 length equals 10 residues. Trimming cost V 5 bases and J 8 bases, with 9 bases left between them. The CDR3 protein is CSAELKGYTF. DNA for the CDR3: TGCAGTGCTGAGCTGAAGGGCTACACCTTC.

The chain links TRBV6-5 to TRBJ1-1; 7 bases map to TRBD1. The ends lost 4 bases at V and 5 bases at J; junction bases unmatched: 7. The germline CDR1 and CDR2 sequences are MNHEY and SVGAGI. This CDR3 comprises 14 residues. CDR3 residues: CASSSPGGGTEAFF. The CDR3 DNA sequence: TGTGCCAGCAGTTCCCCAGGGGGTGGAACTGAAGCTTTCTTT.